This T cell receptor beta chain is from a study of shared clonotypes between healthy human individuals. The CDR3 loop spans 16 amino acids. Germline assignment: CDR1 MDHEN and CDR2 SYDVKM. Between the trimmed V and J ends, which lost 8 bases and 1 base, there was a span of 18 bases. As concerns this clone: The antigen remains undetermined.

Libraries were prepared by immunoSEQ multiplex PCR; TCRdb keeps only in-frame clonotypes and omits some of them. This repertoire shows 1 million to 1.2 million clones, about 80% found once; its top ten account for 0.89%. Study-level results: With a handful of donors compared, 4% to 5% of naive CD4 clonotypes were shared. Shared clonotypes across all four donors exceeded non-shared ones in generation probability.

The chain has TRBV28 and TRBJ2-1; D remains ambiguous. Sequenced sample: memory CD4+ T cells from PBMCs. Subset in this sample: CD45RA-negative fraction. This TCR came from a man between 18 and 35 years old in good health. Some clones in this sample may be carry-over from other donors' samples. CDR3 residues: CASFPPWRSSYNEQFF. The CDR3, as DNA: TGTGCCAGCTTCCCCCCCTGGCGGAGTTCCTACAATGAGCAGTTCTTC.